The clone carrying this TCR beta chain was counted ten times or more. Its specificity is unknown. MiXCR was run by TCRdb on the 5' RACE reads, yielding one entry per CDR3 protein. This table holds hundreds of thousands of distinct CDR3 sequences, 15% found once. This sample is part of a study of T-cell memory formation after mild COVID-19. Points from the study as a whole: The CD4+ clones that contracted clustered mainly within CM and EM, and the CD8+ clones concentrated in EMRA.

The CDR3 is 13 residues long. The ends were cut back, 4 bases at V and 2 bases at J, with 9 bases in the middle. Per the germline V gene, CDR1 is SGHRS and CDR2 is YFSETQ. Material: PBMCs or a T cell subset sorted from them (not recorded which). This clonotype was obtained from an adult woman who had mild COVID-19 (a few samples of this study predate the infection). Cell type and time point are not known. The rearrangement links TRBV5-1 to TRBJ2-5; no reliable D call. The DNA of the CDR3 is TGCGCCAGCAGCCTTATGCCTCAAGAGACCCAGTACTTC. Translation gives CASSLMPQETQYF.